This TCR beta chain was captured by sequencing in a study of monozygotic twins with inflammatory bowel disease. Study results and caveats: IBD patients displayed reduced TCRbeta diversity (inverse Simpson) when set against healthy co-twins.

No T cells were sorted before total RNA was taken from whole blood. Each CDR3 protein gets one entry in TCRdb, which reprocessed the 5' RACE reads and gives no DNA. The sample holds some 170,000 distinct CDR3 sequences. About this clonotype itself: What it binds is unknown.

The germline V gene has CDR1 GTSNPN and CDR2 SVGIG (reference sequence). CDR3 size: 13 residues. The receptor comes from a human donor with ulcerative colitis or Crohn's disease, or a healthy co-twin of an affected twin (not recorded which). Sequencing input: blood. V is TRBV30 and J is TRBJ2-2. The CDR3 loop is CAWSVWSTGELFF.